The 6 T cell receptor beta chains presented below share a single source sample, sequenced in a study of regulatory T cells in long-lasting Graves disease. Relying on iRepertoire HTBI primers and Arm-PCR of CDR3 regions, the team built TCR beta libraries. Each CDR3 protein is one row after TCRdb ran MiXCR on the multiplex PCR reads. The data contain 250,000 to 300,000 distinct CDR3 sequences, around 19% of them singletons. The time point: newly diagnosed GD, antithyroid drugs for less than 3 months. Isolated PBMC RNA provided the starting material for the TCR library. The data were also submitted as part of a second study, on T cells in Graves' hyperthyroidism and ophthalmopathy.

The sequencing used peripheral blood mononuclear cells (PBMCs), collected at new diagnosis, from a patient treated with antithyroid drugs. The receptors stem from a woman in her 30s with Graves disease.

This clonotype has a count of ten or more. The CDR3 DNA reads TGTGCCAGCAGCTTAGCGGTTCGGGACAGGGTGAACACCGGGGAGCTGTTTTTT. Protein sequence: CASSLAVRDRVNTGELFF. J is TRBJ2-2 and V is TRBV13, with 9 bases that match TRBD1. The germline gives CDR1 PRHDT, CDR2 FYEKMQ (reference sequence). The CDR3 has 18 amino acids. V gave up 1 base and J gave up 1 base; unmatched junction bases: 7.

This clonotype showed up many times. The rearrangement uses TRBV28 and TRBJ2-7; D may be TRBD1 (5 bases). The CDR3 is made up of 17 amino acids. V was clipped by 2 bases and J by 0 bases, with 17 bases between them. In germline, CDR1 is MDHEN, CDR2 SYDVKM. The DNA of the CDR3 is TGTGCCAGCAGTTTACCCAGTTCTAACAGGAACTCCTACGAGCAGTACTTC. It codes for CASSLPSSNRNSYEQYF. The whole variable domain, filled in from reference TRBV28 and TRBJ2-7, reads DVKVTQSSRYLVKRTGEKVFLECVQDMDHENMFWYRQDPGLGLRLIYFSYDVKMKEKGDIPEGYSVSREKKERFSLILESASTNQTSMYLCASSLPSSNRNSYEQYFGPGTRLTVT.

The sample holds many counts of this clonotype. The J gene is TRBJ2-7, the V gene TRBV9, with 9 bases fitting TRBD1. Germline assignment: CDR1 SGDLS and CDR2 YYNGEE. V lost 3 bases and J lost 3; bases outside the gene matches: 7. The CDR3 covers 15 residues. This chain's CDR3 is CASSAPGQGSYEQYF. For the CDR3, the DNA is TGTGCCAGCAGCGCACCGGGACAGGGAAGCTACGAGCAGTACTTC.

This rearrangement joins TRBV12-3 or TRBV12-4 to TRBJ1-2; D is undetermined. V was shortened by 2 bases and J by 3 bases, with 10 bases between the two germline ends. The CDR3 covers 14 residues. The CDR3 DNA reads as TGTGCCAGCAGTTTAAATCGTGGGCACTATGGCTACACCTTC. Its translation is CASSLNRGHYGYTF.

This chain joins TRBV19 and TRBJ1-1; D might be TRBD1 (6 bases). The germline V gene encodes CDR1 LNHDA and CDR2 SQIVND (reference sequence). Between the trimmed V and J ends, which lost 5 bases and 3 bases, there was a span of 19 bases. This CDR3 region has 16 residues. CDR3 DNA sequence: TGTGCCAGTAGTTCAAGACAGGTCTCATTTTACACTGAAGCTTTCTTT. Amino acid sequence: CASSSRQVSFYTEAFF.

Regarding this clonotype: A much larger clone differs from this one at a single base, so this may be a read error. This sequence joins TRBV14 and TRBJ1-2; D not certain. Germline values: CDR1 SGHDN, CDR2 FVKESK. The CDR3 contains 14 residues. V shed 0 bases and J shed 3 bases, with 8 bases lying between them. The CDR3 coding sequence is TGTGCCAGCAGCCAAGAAGTCCCGCACTATGGCTACACCTTC. Its translation: CASSQEVPHYGYTF.